Sequencing of this T cell receptor (beta chain) was carried out in a study of cytomegalovirus exposure and HLA in healthy donors. Findings and limits, study-wide: Association with HLA alleles at 0.05 false discovery rate was found for approximately 18,000 TCR beta sequences in a later analysis. Earlier analysis looked at TCR beta V segments, and most were productive about 90% or about 30% of the time. The number of N-insertions in an Asian-associated ancestry cluster was reportedly below the 666-donor mean in a later analysis.

PCR involved 60 Vbeta and 13 Jbeta primers. The data were produced by immunoSEQ multiplex PCR, yet TCRdb's version contains in-frame clones alone and is incomplete. There are roughly 160,000 clones in the sample; just under 80% occur only once, and 1% lies in the top ten. On this clone itself: Its antigen remains unknown.

The V gene lost 5 bases and the J gene lost 11 bases, with 21 bases spanning the gap. This CDR3 is built from 15 residues. Germline assignment: CDR1 MDHEN and CDR2 SYDVKM. The chain joins TRBV28 to TRBJ1-4, with a possible D match to TRBD1 (5 bases). The TCR comes from a woman aged 45-60 years in good health and CMV-seropositive. Sequencing used PBMCs. CDR3 loop: CASSPPDRTGWKLFF. In DNA form, the CDR3 reads TGTGCCAGCAGTCCCCCCGACAGAACCGGGTGGAAACTGTTTTTT.